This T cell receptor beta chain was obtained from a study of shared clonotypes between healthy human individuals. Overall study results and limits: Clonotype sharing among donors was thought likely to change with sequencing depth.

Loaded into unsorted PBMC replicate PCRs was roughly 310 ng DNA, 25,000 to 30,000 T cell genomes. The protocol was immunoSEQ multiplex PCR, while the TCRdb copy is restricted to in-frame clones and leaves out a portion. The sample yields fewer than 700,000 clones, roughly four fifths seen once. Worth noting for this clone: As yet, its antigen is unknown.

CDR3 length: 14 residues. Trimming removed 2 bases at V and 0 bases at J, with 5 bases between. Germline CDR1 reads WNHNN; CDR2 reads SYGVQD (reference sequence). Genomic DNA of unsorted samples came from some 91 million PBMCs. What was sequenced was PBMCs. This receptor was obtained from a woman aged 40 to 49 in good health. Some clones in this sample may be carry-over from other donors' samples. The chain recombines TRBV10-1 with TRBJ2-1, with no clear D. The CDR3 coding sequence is TGCGCCAGCAGTGAGAAGGGCTCCTACAATGAGCAGTTCTTC. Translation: CASSEKGSYNEQFF.